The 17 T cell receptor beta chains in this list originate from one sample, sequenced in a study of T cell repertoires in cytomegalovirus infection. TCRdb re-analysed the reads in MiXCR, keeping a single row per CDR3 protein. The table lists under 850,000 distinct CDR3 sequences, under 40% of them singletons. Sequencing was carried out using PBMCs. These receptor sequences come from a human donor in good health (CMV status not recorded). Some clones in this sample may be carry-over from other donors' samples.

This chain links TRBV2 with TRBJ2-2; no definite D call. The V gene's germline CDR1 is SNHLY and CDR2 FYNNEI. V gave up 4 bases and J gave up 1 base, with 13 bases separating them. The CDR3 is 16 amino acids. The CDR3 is CASSVLDRWNTGELFF. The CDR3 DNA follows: TGTGCCAGCAGTGTCCTGGACCGATGGAACACCGGGGAGCTGTTTTTT. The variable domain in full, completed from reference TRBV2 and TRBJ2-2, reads EPEVTQTPSHQVTQMGQEVILRCVPISNHLYFYWYRQILGQKVEFLVSFYNNEISEKSEIFDDQFSVERPDGSNFTLKIRSTKLEDSAMYFCASSVLDRWNTGELFFGEGSRLTVL.

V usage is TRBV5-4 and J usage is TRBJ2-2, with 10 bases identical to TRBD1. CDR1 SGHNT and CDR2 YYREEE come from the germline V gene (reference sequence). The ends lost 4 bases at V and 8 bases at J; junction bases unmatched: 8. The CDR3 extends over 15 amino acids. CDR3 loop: CASSTGQGGRGELFF. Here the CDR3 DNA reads TGTGCCAGCAGCACCGGACAGGGGGGTCGAGGGGAGCTGTTTTTT.

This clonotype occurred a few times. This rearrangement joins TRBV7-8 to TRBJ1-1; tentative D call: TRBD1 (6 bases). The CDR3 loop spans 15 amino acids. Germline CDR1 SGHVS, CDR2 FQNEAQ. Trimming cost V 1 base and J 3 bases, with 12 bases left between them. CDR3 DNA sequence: TGTGCCAGCAGCTTAGGACGTCGGGGGCACACTGAAGCTTTCTTT. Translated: CASSLGRRGHTEAFF. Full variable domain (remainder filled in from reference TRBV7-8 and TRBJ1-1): GAGVSQSPRYKVAKRGQDVALRCDPISGHVSLFWYQQALGQGPEFLTYFQNEAQLDKSGLPSDRFFAERPEGSVSTLKIQRTQQEDSAVYLCASSLGRRGHTEAFFGQGTRLTVV.

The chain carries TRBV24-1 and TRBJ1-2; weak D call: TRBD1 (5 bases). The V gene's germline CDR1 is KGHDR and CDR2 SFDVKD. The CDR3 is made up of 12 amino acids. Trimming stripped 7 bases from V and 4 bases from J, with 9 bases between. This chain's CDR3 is CATSKDTYGYTF. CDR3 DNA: TGTGCCACCAGCAAGGACACCTATGGCTACACCTTC.

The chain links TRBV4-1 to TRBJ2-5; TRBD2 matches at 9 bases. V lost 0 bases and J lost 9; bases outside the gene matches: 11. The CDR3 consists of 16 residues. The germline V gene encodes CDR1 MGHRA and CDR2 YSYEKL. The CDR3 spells CASSQDEGAGGMAQYF. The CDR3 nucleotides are TGCGCCAGCAGCCAAGATGAAGGGGCGGGGGGGATGGCCCAGTACTTC.

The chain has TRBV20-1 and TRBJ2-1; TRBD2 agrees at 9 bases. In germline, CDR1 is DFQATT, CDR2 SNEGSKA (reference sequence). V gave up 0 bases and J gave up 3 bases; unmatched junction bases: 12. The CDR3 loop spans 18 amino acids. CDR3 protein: CSARDHTTSGGNYNEQFF. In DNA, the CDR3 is TGCAGTGCTAGAGATCATACCACAAGCGGGGGGAACTACAATGAGCAGTTCTTC.

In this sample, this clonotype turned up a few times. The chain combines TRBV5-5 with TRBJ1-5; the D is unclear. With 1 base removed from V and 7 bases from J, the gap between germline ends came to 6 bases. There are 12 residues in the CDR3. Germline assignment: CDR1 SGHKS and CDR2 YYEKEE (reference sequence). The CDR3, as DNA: TGTGCCAGCAGCTTGAAGGACCAGCCCCAGCATTTT. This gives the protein CASSLKDQPQHF.

The chain's CDR3 is CSALRAAGDADTQYF. CDR3 DNA sequence: TGCAGTGCTCTTCGTGCGGCGGGGGATGCAGATACGCAGTATTTT. The rearrangement joins TRBV20-1 to TRBJ2-3, with TRBD2 matching 7 bases. Germline-derived CDR1 and CDR2 are DFQATT and SNEGSKA (reference sequence). The CDR3 has 15 amino acids. The V gene end was trimmed by 5 bases and the J gene end by 4 bases; junction bases not matched to a gene: 12.

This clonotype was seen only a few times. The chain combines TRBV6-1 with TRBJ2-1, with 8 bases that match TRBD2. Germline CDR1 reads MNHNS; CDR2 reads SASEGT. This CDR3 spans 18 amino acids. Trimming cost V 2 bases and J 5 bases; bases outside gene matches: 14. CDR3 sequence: CASSERGTGTRGDNEQFF. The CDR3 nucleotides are TGTGCCAGCAGTGAAAGGGGGACCGGGACTAGGGGCGACAATGAGCAGTTCTTC.

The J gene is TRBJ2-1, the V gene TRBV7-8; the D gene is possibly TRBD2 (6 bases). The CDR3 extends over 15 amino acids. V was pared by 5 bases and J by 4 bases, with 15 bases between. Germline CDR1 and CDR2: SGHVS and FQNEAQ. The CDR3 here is CASSPADGRYNEQFF. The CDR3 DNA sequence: TGTGCCAGCAGCCCGGCGGACGGGAGATACAATGAGCAGTTCTTC.

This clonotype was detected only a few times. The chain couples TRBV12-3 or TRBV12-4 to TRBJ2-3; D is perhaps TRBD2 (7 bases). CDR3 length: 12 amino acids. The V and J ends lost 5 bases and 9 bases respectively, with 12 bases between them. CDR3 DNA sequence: TGTGCCAGCAGTGCGGGGGCGCCCACGCAGTATTTT. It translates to CASSAGAPTQYF.

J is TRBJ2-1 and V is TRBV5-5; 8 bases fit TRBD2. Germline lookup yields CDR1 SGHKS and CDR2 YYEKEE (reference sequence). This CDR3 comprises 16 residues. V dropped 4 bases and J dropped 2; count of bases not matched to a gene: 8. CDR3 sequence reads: CASSLSGGTTYNEQFF. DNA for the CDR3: TGTGCCAGCAGCCTAAGCGGGGGCACCACCTACAATGAGCAGTTCTTC. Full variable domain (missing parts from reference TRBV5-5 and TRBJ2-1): DAGVTQSPTHLIKTRGQQVTLRCSPISGHKSVSWYQQVLGQGPQFIFQYYEKEERGRGNFPDRFSARQFPNYSSELNVNALLLGDSALYLCASSLSGGTTYNEQFFGPGTRLTVL.

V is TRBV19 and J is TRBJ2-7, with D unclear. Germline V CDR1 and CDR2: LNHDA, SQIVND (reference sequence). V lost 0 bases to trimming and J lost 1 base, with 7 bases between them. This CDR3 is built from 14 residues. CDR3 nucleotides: TGTGCCAGTAGTATAGATTCAGGATCCTACGAGCAGTACTTC. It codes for CASSIDSGSYEQYF.

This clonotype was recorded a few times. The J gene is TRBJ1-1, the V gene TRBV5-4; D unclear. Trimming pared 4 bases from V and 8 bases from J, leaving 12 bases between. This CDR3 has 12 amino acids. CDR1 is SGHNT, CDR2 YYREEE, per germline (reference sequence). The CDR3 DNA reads TGTGCCAGCAGCGTCGACGGGAGGGAAGCTTTCTTT. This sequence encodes CASSVDGREAFF. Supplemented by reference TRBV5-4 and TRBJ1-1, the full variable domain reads ETGVTQSPTHLIKTRGQQVTLRCSSQSGHNTVSWYQQALGQGPQFIFQYYREEENGRGNFPPRFSGLQFPNYSSELNVNALELDDSALYLCASSVDGREAFFGQGTRLTVV.

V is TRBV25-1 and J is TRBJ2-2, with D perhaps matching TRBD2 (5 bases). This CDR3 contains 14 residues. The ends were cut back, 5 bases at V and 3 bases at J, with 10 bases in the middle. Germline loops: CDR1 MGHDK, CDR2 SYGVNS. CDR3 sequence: CASSWAGHTGELFF. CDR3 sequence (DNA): TGTGCCAGCAGTTGGGCGGGCCACACCGGGGAGCTGTTTTTT.

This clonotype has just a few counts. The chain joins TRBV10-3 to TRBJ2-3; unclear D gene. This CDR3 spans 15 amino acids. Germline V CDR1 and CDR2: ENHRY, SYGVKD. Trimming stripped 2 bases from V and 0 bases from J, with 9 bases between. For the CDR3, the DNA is TGTGCCATCAGTGAGAACAAGAAAAGCACAGATACGCAGTATTTT. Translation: CAISENKKSTDTQYF.

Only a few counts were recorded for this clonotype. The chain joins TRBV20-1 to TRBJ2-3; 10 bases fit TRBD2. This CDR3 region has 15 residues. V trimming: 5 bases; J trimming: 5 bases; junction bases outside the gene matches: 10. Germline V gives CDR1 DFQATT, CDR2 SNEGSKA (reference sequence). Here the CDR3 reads CSAGPLAGVVDTQYF. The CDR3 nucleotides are TGCAGTGCTGGACCCCTAGCGGGGGTTGTAGATACGCAGTATTTT.